These 29 T cell receptor beta chains share one sample of origin, sequenced in a study of T cell repertoires in cytomegalovirus infection. Using its own MiXCR run on the reads, TCRdb lists one record per CDR3 protein. The sample lists 450,000 to 550,000 distinct CDR3 sequences, approximately 17% occurring once. The sequenced sample consisted of CD8+ T cells from PBMCs. These receptors originate from a human donor in good health (CMV status not recorded). Some clones in this sample may be carry-over from other donors' samples.

The V call is TRBV4-3, the J call TRBJ1-5; D not resolved. Trimming removed 3 bases from V and 6 bases from J, with 9 bases in between. The germline CDR1 and CDR2 sequences are LGHNA and YSLEER. The CDR3 has 13 residues. The CDR3 loop reads CASSQRDSQPQHF. The CDR3 nucleotides read TGCGCCAGCAGCCAGAGGGATAGTCAGCCCCAGCATTTT.

This clonotype has ten or more counts. The CDR3 DNA reads as TGCGCCAGCAGTGGGGCTAGAAGGCTCAATGAGCAGTTCTTC. Its protein is CASSGARRLNEQFF. The chain recombines TRBV10-2 with TRBJ2-1; D gene uncertain. CDR3 size: 14 residues. Germline loops: CDR1 WSHSY, CDR2 SAAADI. With 4 bases removed from V and 6 bases from J, the gap between germline ends came to 13 bases.

The V and J genes are TRBV4-2 and TRBJ1-2, with 8 positions matching TRBD1. The V gene's germline CDR1 is LGHNA and CDR2 YNFKEQ. The V and J ends lost 4 bases and 5 bases, in that order; junction bases with no gene match: 9. This CDR3 has 15 amino acids. The CDR3 sequence: CASSPIGQGEYGYTF. The DNA of the CDR3 is TGTGCCAGCAGCCCTATCGGACAGGGCGAGTATGGCTACACCTTC.

The CDR3 loop is CASSLVVGGEKLFF. CDR3 DNA: TGTGCCAGCAGCTTGGTAGTGGGTGGAGAAAAACTGTTTTTT. The chain couples TRBV5-5 to TRBJ1-4; D gene uncertain. The V end was cut by 0 bases, the J end by 8 bases, with 11 bases between. CDR3 size: 14 residues. Germline CDR1 SGHKS, CDR2 YYEKEE (reference sequence).

The chain is built from TRBV10-3 and TRBJ1-3, with 10 nucleotides matching TRBD1. Per the germline V gene, CDR1 is ENHRY and CDR2 is SYGVKD. V was clipped by 4 bases and J by 1 base; unmatched bases: 4. The CDR3 contains 16 residues. The CDR3 DNA sequence: TGTGCCATCAGTGCGGGACAGGGGTTATCTGGAAACACCATATATTTT. Translating gives CAISAGQGLSGNTIYF.

This clonotype was recorded many times. V usage is TRBV7-8 and J usage is TRBJ2-7, with 9 bases aligning to TRBD2. V lost 5 bases to trimming and J lost 5 bases; unmatched junction nucleotides: 10. Per germline, CDR1 SGHVS and CDR2 FQNEAQ. The CDR3 runs to 15 residues. The CDR3 is CASSPAFSGSHEQYF. CDR3 DNA sequence: TGTGCCAGCAGCCCCGCCTTTAGCGGGAGCCACGAGCAGTACTTC.

There are many counts of this clonotype. The chain is built from TRBV28 and TRBJ2-7; D unclear. Trimming stripped 5 bases from V and 0 bases from J, with 20 bases between. Germline V gene sequence: CDR1 MDHEN, CDR2 SYDVKM. This CDR3 has 17 amino acids. CDR3 nucleotides: TGTGCCAGCAGTCTAGGTATCCCCTACATGGGCTCCTACGAGCAGTACTTC. Protein sequence: CASSLGIPYMGSYEQYF. The full variable domain, in which reference TRBV28 and TRBJ2-7 provide the parts outside the CDR3, is DVKVTQSSRYLVKRTGEKVFLECVQDMDHENMFWYRQDPGLGLRLIYFSYDVKMKEKGDIPEGYSVSREKKERFSLILESASTNQTSMYLCASSLGIPYMGSYEQYFGPGTRLTVT.

In its sample, this clonotype was seen a few times. V and J are TRBV12-3 or TRBV12-4 and TRBJ2-1; 7 bases fit TRBD2. Trimming removed 10 bases from V and 6 bases from J; junction bases left unmatched: 9. The CDR3 spans 13 residues. The CDR3 DNA follows: TGTGCCACCTCGCGGACTAGTTTCAATGAGCAGTTCTTC. Its translation: CATSRTSFNEQFF.

This clonotype was recorded once. This chain links TRBV25-1 with TRBJ1-1; D possibly corresponds to TRBD1 (5 bases). This CDR3 is built from 13 residues. The V end was cut by 5 bases, the J end by 4 bases, with 11 bases between. CDR1 and CDR2 from the germline V gene are MGHDK and SYGVNS. In DNA form, the CDR3 reads TGTGCCAGCAGTAACTGGGGCCCCACTGAAGCTTTCTTT. It encodes CASSNWGPTEAFF.

The genes are TRBV11-1 and TRBJ1-2; D remains unclear. V was pared by 1 base and J by 6 bases, with 12 bases between. Germline CDR1 SGHAT, CDR2 FQDESV (reference sequence). CDR3 length: 14 residues. CDR3 in amino acids: CASSLEAAANGYTF. CDR3 nucleotides: TGTGCCAGCAGCTTAGAGGCAGCGGCGAATGGCTACACCTTC.

A remark on this clonotype: This clone may be a read error of a much larger clone one base away. This chain links TRBV19 with TRBJ1-1; D possibly corresponds to TRBD1 (6 bases). The CDR3 has 13 residues. Germline V gene data show CDR1 as LNHDA and CDR2 as SQIVND (reference sequence). The CDR3 protein is CASSITGNTESFF. The CDR3 region has the DNA TGTGCCAGTAGTATCACAGGGAACACTGAATCTTTCTTT.

This clonotype was detected only a few times. The chain uses TRBV12-3 or TRBV12-4 and TRBJ1-3; D is ambiguous. Trimming removed 2 bases from V and 0 bases from J, with 14 bases in between. This CDR3 has 17 residues. The CDR3 DNA sequence: TGTGCCAGCAGTTTATTTGCGGATTCGGCCTCTGGAAACACCATATATTTT. This encodes CASSLFADSASGNTIYF.

The chain joins TRBV25-1 to TRBJ1-6; 9 bases line up with TRBD1. The CDR3 runs 15 residues. Losses at the gene ends were 1 base for V and 15 bases for J; bases not matched to a gene: 10. Per germline, CDR1 MGHDK and CDR2 SYGVNS. Here the CDR3 reads CASSESGQGWQDLHF. For the CDR3, the DNA is TGTGCCAGCAGTGAATCAGGACAGGGGTGGCAAGACCTCCACTTT.

The chain couples TRBV6-5 to TRBJ2-1; 10 positions agree with TRBD1. This CDR3 has 13 amino acids. The V segment lost 8 bases and the J segment 8 bases; nucleotides outside the gene matches: 6. CDR1 is MNHEY, CDR2 SVGAGI, per germline. The DNA for the CDR3 is TGTGCCAGCGGAGGGACAGGGGCGGATGAGCAGTTCTTC. Translated: CASGGTGADEQFF.

The V gene is TRBV20-1, the J gene TRBJ2-7, with TRBD1 matching 7 bases. The CDR3 has 14 residues. V dropped 5 bases and J dropped 1; count of bases not matched to a gene: 8. CDR1 is DFQATT and CDR2 is SNEGSKA in the germline V gene (reference sequence). CDR3 protein: CSAGTATLSYEQYF. CDR3 nucleotides: TGCAGTGCTGGGACAGCTACTTTATCCTACGAGCAGTACTTC.

This clonotype was found many times. The gene calls are TRBV7-9 and TRBJ2-7, with D possibly being TRBD2 (6 bases). The CDR3 extends over 14 amino acids. Trimming pared 2 bases from V and 5 bases from J, leaving 13 bases between. In germline, CDR1 is SEHNR, CDR2 FQNEAQ (reference sequence). CDR3 amino acids: CASSLRDLPDEQYF. DNA for the CDR3: TGTGCCAGCAGCTTACGGGACTTACCTGACGAGCAGTACTTC.

The J gene is TRBJ2-7, the V gene TRBV5-5, with D uncertain. V lost 3 bases, J lost 5 bases, and 12 bases lay in between. The germline V gene has CDR1 SGHKS and CDR2 YYEKEE (reference sequence). CDR3 length: 13 amino acids. The CDR3 loop is CASSSESMDEQYF. The CDR3, as DNA: TGTGCCAGCAGCTCCGAGAGTATGGACGAGCAGTACTTC.

About this clonotype: The conserved phenylalanine or tryptophan normally closing the CDR3 is absent here, so this likely arose from a read error. The chain employs TRBV29-1 and TRBJ2-1, with 9 bases matching TRBD2. Germline loops: CDR1 SQVTM, CDR2 ANQGSEA. The CDR3 runs to 13 residues. V trimming: 4 bases; J trimming: 9 bases; junction bases outside the gene matches: 7. Here the CDR3 reads CSVVAGGSFEQFL. Written as DNA, the CDR3 is TGCAGCGTTGTGGCGGGAGGGTCTTTTGAGCAGTTCTTA.

The chain uses TRBV7-9 and TRBJ1-1; tentative D call: TRBD1 (5 bases). This CDR3 has 15 residues. Germline V gives CDR1 SEHNR, CDR2 FQNEAQ (reference sequence). V was pared by 8 bases and J by 1 base, with 17 bases between. CDR3 DNA sequence: TGTGCCAGCTTCAGCTTCAGGGTGGGGAACACTGAAGCTTTCTTT. Its translation is CASFSFRVGNTEAFF. The full variable domain, in which reference TRBV7-9 and TRBJ1-1 provide the parts outside the CDR3, is DTGVSQNPRHKITKRGQNVTFRCDPISEHNRLYWYRQTLGQGPEFLTYFQNEAQLEKSRLLSDRFSAERPKGSFSTLEIQRTEQGDSAMYLCASFSFRVGNTEAFFGQGTRLTVV.

This clonotype came up many times. The chain joins TRBV7-3 to TRBJ2-1; 7 positions match TRBD2. The CDR3 has 16 residues. The germline gives CDR1 SGHTA, CDR2 FQGTGA. The J segment lost 5 bases and the V segment lost 5 bases, leaving 12 bases of the junction unmatched. In DNA form, the CDR3 reads TGTGCCAGCAGCACCGATCTAGCGGCACCTAACAATGAGCAGTTCTTC. This encodes CASSTDLAAPNNEQFF.

At least ten counts were recorded for this clonotype. The chain couples TRBV7-8 to TRBJ2-3, with TRBD2 matching 11 bases. CDR1 and CDR2 from the germline V gene are SGHVS and FQNEAQ. This CDR3 is 19 amino acids long. Trimming removed 1 base from V and 2 bases from J; junction bases left unmatched: 11. The DNA for the CDR3 is TGTGCCAGCAGCTTAGTGATCCGGACTAGCGGGCCAGACACAGATACGCAGTATTTT. This sequence encodes CASSLVIRTSGPDTDTQYF. The full variable domain, in which reference TRBV7-8 and TRBJ2-3 provide the parts outside the CDR3, is GAGVSQSPRYKVAKRGQDVALRCDPISGHVSLFWYQQALGQGPEFLTYFQNEAQLDKSGLPSDRFFAERPEGSVSTLKIQRTQQEDSAVYLCASSLVIRTSGPDTDTQYFGPGTRLTVL.

In its sample, this clonotype was seen many times. The chain combines TRBV7-2 with TRBJ2-7; TRBD2 is a possible D gene (7 bases). Between the trimmed V and J ends, which lost 4 bases and 0 bases, there was a span of 19 bases. Germline CDR1 reads SGHTA; CDR2 reads FQGNSA. This CDR3 has 17 residues. The CDR3 region is CASSSRGAGALSYEQYF. Written as DNA, the CDR3 is TGTGCCAGCAGCTCCCGGGGGGCGGGAGCCCTCTCCTACGAGCAGTACTTC.

This clonotype was found many times. The V and J genes are TRBV7-9 and TRBJ2-7, with TRBD2 matching over 7 bases. The germline gives CDR1 SEHNR, CDR2 FQNEAQ (reference sequence). The ends lost 6 bases at V and 3 bases at J; junction bases unmatched: 2. The length of the CDR3 is 12 residues. The CDR3 region is CASRRGNYEQYF. DNA of the CDR3: TGTGCCAGCAGGCGGGGGAACTACGAGCAGTACTTC.

This clonotype was picked up a small number of times. The V and J genes are TRBV12-3 or TRBV12-4 and TRBJ2-6; D is unclear. The V and J ends lost 6 bases and 4 bases respectively, with 10 bases between them. CDR3 length: 14 residues. The CDR3 DNA follows: TGTGCCAGCAGACCAGCTTTGGGGGCCAACGTCCTGACTTTC. Amino acid sequence: CASRPALGANVLTF.

At least ten counts were recorded for this clonotype. V usage is TRBV7-6 and J usage is TRBJ2-2, with D perhaps TRBD1 (6 bases). V was cut by 2 bases and J by 4 bases, with 11 bases left in between. CDR3 length: 15 residues. CDR1 and CDR2 from the germline V gene are SGHVS and FNYEAQ. For the CDR3, the DNA is TGTGCCAGCAGCTTATCAGGGGCGGGCACCGGGGAGCTGTTTTTT. Protein: CASSLSGAGTGELFF. The full variable domain, its missing parts supplied by reference TRBV7-6 and TRBJ2-2, is GAGVSQSPRYKVTKRGQDVALRCDPISGHVSLYWYRQALGQGPEFLTYFNYEAQQDKSGLPNDRFSAERPEGSISTLTIQRTEQRDSAMYRCASSLSGAGTGELFFGEGSRLTVL.

The gene calls are TRBV5-5 and TRBJ2-5, with D uncertain. The CDR3 runs 15 residues. The germline CDR1 and CDR2 sequences are SGHKS and YYEKEE (reference sequence). Trimming cost V 2 bases and J 2 bases, with 13 bases left between them. CDR3 coding DNA: TGTGCCAGCAGCTTTCCCAATTCCGGGCAAGAGACCCAGTACTTC. Encoded protein: CASSFPNSGQETQYF.

This clonotype was seen repeatedly, ten times or more. This chain connects TRBV7-9 to TRBJ1-1; weak D call: TRBD1 (6 bases). This CDR3 is 15 amino acids long. V was trimmed by 3 bases and J by 3 bases, leaving 14 bases between them. Germline CDR1 and CDR2: SEHNR and FQNEAQ (reference sequence). The CDR3 is CASSLQGRGDTEAFF. The CDR3 DNA reads as TGTGCCAGCAGCTTGCAGGGGCGTGGGGACACTGAAGCTTTCTTT.

This clonotype showed up many times. The rearrangement links TRBV6-5 to TRBJ1-2, with a tentative D call TRBD1 (6 bases). The V gene lost 0 bases and the J gene lost 4 bases, with 15 bases spanning the gap. Germline values: CDR1 MNHEY, CDR2 SVGAGI. The CDR3 has 16 residues. CDR3 in amino acids: CASSYSKGGGVYGYTF. The CDR3 region has the DNA TGTGCCAGCAGTTACTCGAAGGGGGGGGGAGTCTATGGCTACACCTTC.

This clonotype was seen many times. The chain combines TRBV27 with TRBJ1-5, with TRBD1 matching over 12 bases. Germline lookup yields CDR1 MNHEY and CDR2 SMNVEV (reference sequence). Unmatched junction bases numbered 8, after V lost 2 bases and J lost 3 bases. CDR3 size: 18 residues. This chain's CDR3 is CASSLLYPGQGANQPQHF. The CDR3 DNA follows: TGTGCCAGCAGTTTACTCTATCCGGGACAGGGGGCCAATCAGCCCCAGCATTTT.